This T cell receptor beta chain was obtained from a study of blood T cells in healthy people across ages (dated by TCRdb to between 2015 and 2016). Broadly, across the study: Template switching captured roughly one uniquely barcoded TCR beta cDNA molecule per two T cells in model experiments. Four age groups were formed from the donors: young (average about 15 years), middle-aged (just under 40), aged (approximately 60) and long-lived (more than 75). Age-related changes in TCR beta repertoire diversity were measured in the study by deep sequencing normalized with unique cDNA molecular identifiers. To avoid experimental bias, donors of different ages were distributed randomly across sequencing lanes. The study analyzed two additional independent replicas of 1 million unique cDNA reads from the same blood draw for two donors, one aged 18 to 30 and one aged 80 or older. The research as a whole found: A strong correlation was found between observed TCR beta diversity and the percentage of naive T cells measured by flow cytometry. Estimates of total diversity based on one million sequenced T cells were considered lower bounds and underestimates. The CMV infection status of donors was not known, potentially confounding age-related changes in expanded clonotypes. As age increased, observed TCR beta diversity per million T cells dropped in a roughly linear way, and a significant reduction was already evident by age roughly 36. Compared with the aged group, the long-lived group had more naive CD4+ T cells, fewer expanded clones and increased TCR diversity, suggesting age selection. Since profiling was done on bulk unsorted PBMCs, naive and antigen-experienced compartments could not be conclusively compared.

According to the germline V gene, CDR1 reads MGHRA and CDR2 reads YSYEKL. Inclusive of the bounding cysteine and phenylalanine, the CDR3 is 13 residues long. Just the 39-base CDR3 DNA is kept, in frame starting at base 1. The approximately 40 donors, aged about 6 to 95 years, were systemically healthy Caucasian individuals from Russia. Each donor gave ten milliliters of peripheral blood, collected into EDTA-treated Vacutainer tubes. Ficoll-Paque density-gradient centrifugation was used to isolate PBMCs, with at least 6.5 million per sample. Trizol reagent was used to extract total RNA from PBMCs, with at least 6 micrograms per sample. For every donor, flow cytometry on a PBMC aliquot measured the percentage of naive CD45RAhigh/CD27high T cells. Receptor amplification or capture employed 5' RACE. Sequencing took place on an Illumina HiSeq 2500. The second PCR ran for roughly 7 to 11 cycles and used a J-beta primer mix along with a sample-barcoded 5' primer. A template-switch 5' adaptor carrying 12 random nucleotides introduced a unique molecular identifier onto each TCR beta cDNA molecule. Each sample yielded at least 3 million CDR3-containing paired-end reads. The Mint cDNA synthesis kit, primed by a TRBC-specific oligonucleotide, was used to synthesize first-strand cDNA from all RNA. All cDNA was treated with uracil-DNA glycosylase and then went through a first 18-cycle PCR with the universal primers M1SS and BC2_uni_R. In the paper's pipeline: Each sample was normalized by randomly selecting 1 million high-quality reads, each carrying a distinct molecular identifier. Instead of being binned into consensus sequences, reads with shared molecular identifiers were discarded. CDR3 identification, clonotype clustering and error correction used MiTCR with a Q25 quality threshold and the strictest error-elimination algorithm. A nonparametric unseen species model using Euler transformation provided a lower-bound estimate of total TCR beta diversity. Clones were called with MiXCR by TCRdb after fastp trimmed the public reads at Q25, and only in-frame beta chains were retained. Each entry is one CDR3 protein sequence, shown with its most common DNA and genes. The V and J calls here are based on TCRdb, not the publication. Counted in this sample were 700,000 to 1,000,000 distinct CDR3 sequences; 40% to 50% of them appeared once. Of the sample, nearly 20% falls within the top ten clones.

A remark on this clonotype: The antigen this receptor binds is unknown. The junction and the germline gene differ at one end; a read error may be behind it.

This clonotype was obtained from a man between 60 and 75 years old in good health. The V gene is TRBV4-1 and the J gene is TRBJ1-1; the D gene is perhaps TRBD1, from 5 matching bases. The material sequenced was blood. The CDR3 reads as follows: CAGSPAGVTEAFF. In nucleotide form, the sequence is TGCGCCGGCAGCCCCGCGGGGGTTACTGAAGCTTTCTTT.